What follows is one T cell receptor beta chain and its context. This specimen includes other DNA sequences encoding the same CDR3. This record belongs to a study of T cell responses to AZD1222 COVID-19 vaccine. The CDR3 has 13 residues. V lost 2 bases to trimming and J lost 2 bases, with 6 bases between them. CDR1 and CDR2 (germline): MNHEY, SVGAGI. The method was immunoSEQ multiplex PCR; TCRdb's version includes in-frame clones alone and lacks a portion of them. The sample carries 110,000 or so clones, 88% recorded once. The chain employs TRBV6-5 and TRBJ1-1; D not resolved. The sequenced sample was peripheral blood, obtained 28 days after the second AZD1222 dose. The receptor was isolated from an adult who received the AZD1222 COVID-19 vaccine. Written as DNA, the CDR3 is TGTGCCAGCAGTTACGGCAGAAACACTGAAGCTTTCTTT. Protein: CASSYGRNTEAFF.